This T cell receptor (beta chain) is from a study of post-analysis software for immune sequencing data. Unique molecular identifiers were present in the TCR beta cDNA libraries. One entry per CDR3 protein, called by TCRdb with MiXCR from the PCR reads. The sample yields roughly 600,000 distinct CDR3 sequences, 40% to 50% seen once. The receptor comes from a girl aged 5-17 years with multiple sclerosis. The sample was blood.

This chain's CDR3 is CASSPLGGSTTDTQYF. DNA of the CDR3: TGCGCCAGCAGCCCTCTGGGGGGTTCGACGACAGATACGCAGTATTTT. The genes are TRBV5-1 and TRBJ2-3, with D maybe TRBD2 (6 bases). Per the germline V gene, CDR1 is SGHRS and CDR2 is YFSETQ. There are 16 residues in the CDR3. Trimming stripped 4 bases from V and 3 bases from J, with 18 bases between.